The next 27 T cell receptor beta chains were all read from a single sample in a study of CD8+CD57+ T cells in acquired aplastic anemia. The template for TCR beta VDJ and CDR3 sequence profiling was genomic DNA. A single record per CDR3 protein comes from TCRdb applying MiXCR to the reads. This sample carries 450,000 to 600,000 distinct CDR3 sequences, approximately 33% of them seen once, and the ten largest clones take 0.7% to 1%. It was patients with CD8+CD57+ cell expansion by flow cytometry who were chosen for sequencing. The source material was sorted CD4+, CD8+, or CD8+CD57+ T cells (not recorded which) from PBMCs. The receptors here all came from a human donor with aplastic anemia.

Worth noting for this clonotype: A much larger clone lies one base from this, so it may be a read error. This chain joins TRBV7-9 and TRBJ2-5; D ambiguous. V was pared by 7 bases and J by 3 bases, with 6 bases between. The length of the CDR3 is 11 residues. Germline CDR1 and CDR2: SEHNR and FQNEAQ (reference sequence). As DNA, the CDR3 is TGTGCCAGCAACCGCAAAGAGACCCAGTACTTC. Amino acids: CASNRKETQYF.

In DNA, the CDR3 is TGTGCCAGTACCAAAAGAGCGGGACTAGCGGGTATCGAGCAGTACTTC. This sequence encodes CASTKRAGLAGIEQYF. J is TRBJ2-7 and V is TRBV19, with 12 bases that match TRBD2. This CDR3 comprises 16 residues. Germline loops: CDR1 LNHDA, CDR2 SQIVND (reference sequence). The junction had 13 bases not matched to a gene; V was cut back by 7 bases and J by 6 bases.

The V call is TRBV7-9, the J call TRBJ2-5; 7 bases match TRBD1. The CDR3 spans 16 residues. Trimming cost V 3 bases and J 5 bases; bases outside gene matches: 12. The germline V gene encodes CDR1 SEHNR and CDR2 FQNEAQ (reference sequence). CDR3 sequence reads: CASSLAGAAQGETQYF. Written as DNA, the CDR3 is TGTGCCAGCAGCTTGGCGGGCGCGGCACAGGGGGAGACCCAGTACTTC.

This clonotype was detected a few times. The V and J genes are TRBV2 and TRBJ1-1; D is possibly TRBD1 (6 bases). Between the trimmed V and J ends, which lost 3 bases and 12 bases, there was a span of 26 bases. CDR3 size: 16 residues. Per the germline V gene, CDR1 is SNHLY and CDR2 is FYNNEI. CDR3 DNA: TGTGCCAGCAGTGAGACAGGACTTCCCTCTAATAACTGGACTTTCTTT. It encodes CASSETGLPSNNWTFF. Drawing the rest from reference TRBV2 and TRBJ1-1, the complete variable domain is EPEVTQTPSHQVTQMGQEVILRCVPISNHLYFYWYRQILGQKVEFLVSFYNNEISEKSEIFDDQFSVERPDGSNFTLKIRSTKLEDSAMYFCASSETGLPSNNWTFFGQGTRLTVV.

CDR3 DNA: TGTGCCAGCAGCCCCGGCCTGGCGGGGGTATTTTACGAGCAGTACTTC. Translating gives CASSPGLAGVFYEQYF. The chain carries TRBV11-1 and TRBJ2-7, with TRBD2 identical over 7 bases. CDR3 length: 16 amino acids. From germline, CDR1 is SGHAT and CDR2 FQDESV (reference sequence). Trimming took 5 bases from V and 4 from J; bases not matched to a gene: 14.

As regards this clonotype: This clone may be a read error of a much larger clone one base away. The chain employs TRBV2 and TRBJ2-7, with D possibly being TRBD1 (5 bases). The CDR3 is 15 residues long. Germline V gene lookup returns CDR1 SNHLY and CDR2 FYNNEI. The DNA of the CDR3 is TGTGCCAGCAGTGAAAGGCCCCCAGGGTCCTACGAGCAGCACTTC. Protein product: CASSERPPGSYEQHF.

The chain uses TRBV9 and TRBJ1-1; tentatively, D is TRBD1 (6 bases). V lost 6 bases, J lost 0 bases, and 15 bases lay in between. Germline CDR1 SGDLS, CDR2 YYNGEE. CDR3 size: 15 residues. The CDR3 protein is CASTGGQNMNTEAFF. The CDR3 coding sequence is TGTGCCAGCACGGGGGGGCAGAACATGAACACTGAAGCTTTCTTT.

This clonotype was seen once. Just one base apart from a much larger clone, this may be a read error. The gene calls are TRBV7-7 and TRBJ2-5; D is possibly TRBD1 or TRBD2 (5 bases each). This CDR3 contains 14 residues. The V gene's germline CDR1 is SSHAT and CDR2 FNYEAQ (reference sequence). CDR3 bases: TGTGCTAGCAGCTTATCAAGGGTGGGGGAGACCCGGTACTTC. Its translation is CASSLSRVGETRYF.

This chain connects TRBV4-2 to TRBJ2-5, with 7 positions matching TRBD1. The CDR3 spans 14 residues. J lost 5 bases, V lost 1 base, and 4 bases had no gene match. From germline, CDR1 is LGHNA and CDR2 YNFKEQ. The CDR3 loop is CASSQVRGPETQYF. As DNA, the CDR3 is TGTGCCAGCAGCCAAGTTAGGGGGCCGGAGACCCAGTACTTC.

In its sample, this clonotype was seen many times. The CDR3: CSADRLINTEAFF. For the CDR3, the DNA is TGCAGCGCTGACAGGCTAATTAACACTGAAGCTTTCTTT. The V call is TRBV29-1, the J call TRBJ1-1; D possibly corresponds to TRBD1 (6 bases). CDR1 SQVTM and CDR2 ANQGSEA come from the germline V gene. Trimming removed 7 bases at V and 2 bases at J, with 14 bases between. This CDR3 is 13 amino acids long.

This clonotype was counted only a few times. J is TRBJ1-2 and V is TRBV12-3 or TRBV12-4; 12 nucleotides align to TRBD1. This CDR3 is 18 amino acids long. The trim removed 4 bases at V and 0 bases at J, leaving 9 bases unmatched. The chain's CDR3 is CASSSPGTGGAANYGYTF. The CDR3 DNA sequence: TGTGCCAGCAGTTCACCCGGGACAGGGGGCGCAGCTAACTATGGCTACACCTTC.

This clonotype was counted many times. V gene TRBV9 combines with J gene TRBJ2-7, with D possibly TRBD2 on 6 matching bases. V dropped 6 bases and J dropped 2 bases, with 18 bases sitting between them. This CDR3 has 15 residues. Germline V gene lookup returns CDR1 SGDLS and CDR2 YYNGEE. CDR3: CASNPGDAATYEQYF. In DNA form, the CDR3 reads TGTGCCAGCAACCCGGGGGACGCGGCGACCTACGAGCAGTACTTC.

This clonotype was seen ten or more times. V gene TRBV19 combines with J gene TRBJ1-1; no definite D call. The CDR3 contains 14 residues. Between the trimmed V and J ends, which lost 3 bases and 1 base, there was a span of 9 bases. Germline V gene lookup returns CDR1 LNHDA and CDR2 SQIVND (reference sequence). Here the CDR3 reads CASSILAANTEAFF. CDR3 bases: TGTGCCAGTAGTATTCTGGCAGCGAACACTGAAGCTTTCTTT.

The chain carries TRBV4-3 and TRBJ2-3; TRBD2 agrees at 10 bases. V lost 8 bases and J lost 5; bases outside the gene matches: 7. This CDR3 region has 14 residues. Germline lookup yields CDR1 LGHNA and CDR2 YSLEER. This CDR3 reads CASSSGGAEDTQYF. CDR3 sequence (DNA): TGCGCCAGCTCGAGCGGGGGGGCTGAAGATACGCAGTATTTT.

Of note for this clonotype: The junction departs from germline at one end; a sequencing error may be responsible. CDR3 DNA sequence: TGTGCCAGCGGCCAAGATGGGAACTATGGCTACACCTTC. It codes for CASGQDGNYGYTF. V usage is TRBV3-1 and J usage is TRBJ1-2; the D is unclear. Germline-derived CDR1 and CDR2 are LGHDT and YNNKEL (reference sequence). This CDR3 has 13 residues.

This clonotype was observed a handful of times. The genes are TRBV12-3 or TRBV12-4 and TRBJ1-5; tentative D call: TRBD1 (5 bases). CDR3 size: 12 residues. Trimming shortened V by 5 bases and J by 9 bases, and 11 bases separated the two germline ends. CDR3 sequence (DNA): TGTGCCAGCAGTCCAATCGGGGGGCCCCAGCATTTT. It specifies CASSPIGGPQHF.

This clonotype was seen many times. The chain combines TRBV29-1 with TRBJ2-3; D is perhaps TRBD1 (6 bases). V was trimmed by 7 bases and J by 2 bases, leaving 19 bases between them. This CDR3 is built from 15 residues. CDR1 SQVTM and CDR2 ANQGSEA come from the germline V gene. The CDR3 coding sequence is TGCAGCGCCAAAAGGGACAACTCTCCCACAGATACGCAGTATTTT. Its protein product is CSAKRDNSPTDTQYF.

This clonotype was observed a handful of times. This sequence joins TRBV2 and TRBJ2-2; 7 nucleotides agree with TRBD1. The CDR3 is 15 residues long. Germline V gene sequence: CDR1 SNHLY, CDR2 FYNNEI. The junction had 12 bases not matched to a gene; V was cut back by 5 bases and J by 9 bases. The chain's CDR3 is CASSYPPGTVRELFF. The CDR3 nucleotides read TGTGCCAGCAGTTACCCACCCGGGACAGTAAGGGAGCTGTTTTTT. The entire variable domain, with the rest obtained from reference TRBV2 and TRBJ2-2, is as follows: EPEVTQTPSHQVTQMGQEVILRCVPISNHLYFYWYRQILGQKVEFLVSFYNNEISEKSEIFDDQFSVERPDGSNFTLKIRSTKLEDSAMYFCASSYPPGTVRELFFGEGSRLTVL.

The chain has TRBV6-1 and TRBJ1-3; D gene uncertain. The CDR3 consists of 12 residues. Germline V gene lookup returns CDR1 MNHNS and CDR2 SASEGT. V shed 6 bases and J shed 4 bases, with 7 bases lying between them. The CDR3, as DNA: TGTGCCAGCAGGGGGTGGGGAAACACCATATATTTT. Translating it yields CASRGWGNTIYF.

This clonotype has at least ten counts. The rearrangement uses TRBV10-3 and TRBJ1-1; tentative D call: TRBD1 (5 bases). CDR1 is ENHRY and CDR2 is SYGVKD in the germline V gene. The CDR3 runs 13 residues. Between the trimmed V and J ends, which lost 5 bases and 4 bases, there was a span of 11 bases. DNA for the CDR3: TGTGCCATCAGTAGGACCGGGACCACTGAAGCTTTCTTT. It codes for CAISRTGTTEAFF.

This clonotype was detected many times. V is TRBV29-1 and J is TRBJ2-7; D might be TRBD1 or TRBD2, each matching 5 bases. Germline V CDR1 and CDR2: SQVTM, ANQGSEA. Trimming shortened V by 6 bases and J by 0 bases, and 21 bases separated the two germline ends. CDR3 length: 16 residues. The CDR3 bases are TGCAGCGTCCGGGACGGATTTTATAGCAGCTCCTACGAGCAGTACTTC. Translation gives CSVRDGFYSSSYEQYF.

This clonotype was seen only a few times. This chain links TRBV11-2 with TRBJ1-2; 7 bases agree with TRBD1. Germline V gene lookup returns CDR1 SGHAT and CDR2 FQNNGV. The junction had 15 bases not matched to a gene; V was cut back by 4 bases and J by 7 bases. CDR3 length: 16 residues. The DNA of the CDR3 is TGTGCCAGCAGCTCTAGCCCCCTACAGGGGTTCTCTGGCTACACCTTC. As protein: CASSSSPLQGFSGYTF.

This clonotype was seen a handful of times. The rearrangement uses TRBV5-5 and TRBJ2-4; 7 bases map to TRBD1. Germline V gene lookup returns CDR1 SGHKS and CDR2 YYEKEE (reference sequence). Trimming took 3 bases from V and 9 from J; bases not matched to a gene: 9. CDR3 length: 14 residues. CDR3 sequence reads: CASSSNIQGSIQYF. CDR3 coding DNA: TGTGCCAGCAGCTCCAATATACAGGGGAGCATTCAGTACTTC. The full variable domain, completed using reference TRBV5-5 and TRBJ2-4, is DAGVTQSPTHLIKTRGQQVTLRCSPISGHKSVSWYQQVLGQGPQFIFQYYEKEERGRGNFPDRFSARQFPNYSSELNVNALLLGDSALYLCASSSNIQGSIQYFGAGTRLSVL.

The V gene is TRBV5-1, the J gene TRBJ2-5; no definite D call. Germline CDR1 SGHRS, CDR2 YFSETQ. CDR3 length equals 11 residues. Trimming left V 9 bases short and J 3 bases short, with 9 bases between. The CDR3: CAKKRKETQYF. In DNA form, the CDR3 reads TGCGCCAAAAAGAGGAAAGAGACCCAGTACTTC.

This clonotype was found many times. The chain has TRBV9 and TRBJ1-6, with 8 bases fitting TRBD1. The CDR3 length is 14 residues. After removal of 3 bases from V and 8 bases from J, the junction contained 4 bases not matched to a gene. Per germline, CDR1 SGDLS and CDR2 YYNGEE. CDR3 in amino acids: CASSGRTGYSPLHF. As DNA, the CDR3 is TGTGCCAGCAGCGGACGGACAGGGTATTCACCCCTCCACTTT. The variable domain in full, with the rest retrieved from reference TRBV9 and TRBJ1-6, is DSGVTQTPKHLITATGQRVTLRCSPRSGDLSVYWYQQSLDQGLQFLIQYYNGEERAKGNILERFSAQQFPDLHSELNLSSLELGDSALYFCASSGRTGYSPLHFGNGTRLTVT.

This clonotype was seen a few times. The V gene is TRBV6-1, the J gene TRBJ1-1; D perhaps matches TRBD1 (6 bases). The CDR3 spans 15 residues. From germline, CDR1 is MNHNS and CDR2 SASEGT. V gave up 7 bases and J gave up 3 bases, with 18 bases separating them. CDR3: CASILDGSGDTEAFF. The CDR3 DNA sequence: TGTGCCAGCATCCTTGACGGATCAGGGGACACTGAAGCTTTCTTT.

This clonotype turned up a few times. V gene TRBV6-5 combines with J gene TRBJ1-1; D uncertain. Trimming removed 0 bases from V and 0 bases from J, with 5 bases in between. In germline, CDR1 is MNHEY, CDR2 SVGAGI. The CDR3 sequence is 14 residues long. The CDR3 region has the DNA TGTGCCAGCAGTTACTCTCCATTGAACACTGAAGCTTTCTTT. Its protein product is CASSYSPLNTEAFF.